This is a list of T cell receptor beta chains from one sample in a study of blood T cell repertoires in COVID-19. Using immunoSEQ multiplex PCR, the repertoire was profiled, and TCRdb retains in-frame clones only, with some absent. The sample includes about 79,000 clones, around 88% of them seen just once. The sequencing sample was made of peripheral blood. The source of these receptors is a man in his 70s with active or convalescent COVID-19. Each CDR3 is given with its conserved first and last residue. The D gene is left open where the match is weak. A clone size is listed for some rows: how often the clone was seen (once, few, many), or a class if it is expanded.

18 | TRBD2 | TRBJ2-1 | - | TRBV4-1 | CASSRRTQAAGPYNEQFF | TGCGCCAGCAGTCGGCGAACCCAGGCAGCGGGACCTTACAATGAGCAGTTCTTC
10 | - | TRBJ1-1 | - | TRBV28 | CASYNLVAFF | TGTGCCAGCTACAACCTAGTAGCTTTCTTT
13 | - | TRBJ1-1 | - | TRBV9 | CASSVDMSTEAFF | TGTGCCAGCAGCGTAGATATGAGCACTGAAGCTTTCTTT
13 | - | TRBJ2-5 | - | TRBV11-2 | CASSFAGAETQYF | TGTGCCAGCAGCTTCGCCGGAGCAGAGACCCAGTACTTC
15 | TRBD1 | TRBJ1-2 | - | TRBV30 | CAWTSEQGIVDGYTF | TGTGCCTGGACGTCGGAACAGGGGATAGTCGACGGCTACACCTTC
11 | - | TRBJ1-1 | - | TRBV24-1 | CATSYQGYAFF | TGTGCCACCAGCTACCAGGGGTACGCTTTCTTT
15 | TRBD1 | TRBJ2-7 | - | TRBV5-1 | CASSFSGTASYEQYF | TGCGCCAGCAGCTTCTCGGGGACAGCCTCCTACGAGCAGTACTTC
19 | TRBD2 | TRBJ2-1 | - | TRBV5-1 | CASSPAHGASGRAYNEQFF | TGCGCCAGCAGCCCTGCCCACGGGGCTAGCGGGAGGGCCTACAATGAGCAGTTCTTC
11 | - | TRBJ1-1 | - | TRBV2 | CVGQEATEAFF | TGTGTTGGGCAGGAGGCCACTGAAGCTTTCTTT
12 | - | TRBJ1-2 | - | TRBV28 | CASSPGGGGYTF | TGTGCCAGCAGTCCGGGGGGAGGTGGCTACACCTTC
13 | TRBD2 | TRBJ2-7 | once | TRBV30 | CAWSPQTGGEQYF | TGTGCCTGGAGTCCACAAACCGGGGGGGAGCAGTACTTC
16 | - | TRBJ2-5 | - | TRBV30 | CAWSAYRQGSQETQYF | TGTGCCTGGAGCGCGTATAGGCAGGGGAGCCAAGAGACCCAGTACTTC
14 | TRBD1 | TRBJ1-2 | few | TRBV10-3 | CAISRTGGNYGYTF | TGTGCCATCTCCCGCACAGGGGGAAACTATGGCTACACCTTC
14 | TRBD1 | TRBJ1-2 | - | TRBV6-6 | CASSFNRGQNGYTF | TGTGCCAGCAGTTTTAACAGGGGGCAAAATGGCTACACCTTC
14 | - | TRBJ2-2 | - | TRBV7-9 | CASSPPGGFGELFF | TGTGCCAGCAGCCCCCCGGGTGGTTTCGGGGAGCTGTTTTTT
14 | - | TRBJ1-1 | - | TRBV28 | CASSLGQGRTEAFF | TGTGCCAGCAGTTTAGGACAAGGGCGCACTGAAGCTTTCTTT
15 | TRBD2 | TRBJ2-1 | - | TRBV7-2 | CASSLSSGSYNEQFF | TGTGCCAGCAGCTTAAGTAGCGGGAGTTATAATGAGCAGTTCTTC
16 | TRBD2 | TRBJ2-5 | - | TRBV7-2 | CASSLSLAGAPGTQYF | TGTGCCAGCAGCCTATCACTAGCGGGGGCTCCGGGGACCCAGTACTTC
14 | - | TRBJ2-2 | - | TRBV10-3 | CASSREGFTGELFF | TGTGCCAGCTCGCGAGAGGGTTTCACCGGGGAGCTGTTTTTT
17 | TRBD2 | TRBJ2-2 | - | TRBV6-2/TRBV6-3 | CASSAGTSGFNTGELFF | TGTGCCAGCAGTGCCGGGACTAGCGGCTTTAACACCGGGGAGCTGTTTTTT
15 | TRBD2 | TRBJ2-7 | - | TRBV4-1 | CASSLRAGGSHEQYF | TGCGCCAGCAGCCTCCGTGCGGGAGGATCCCACGAGCAGTACTTC
11 | - | TRBJ1-4 | once | TRBV30 | CAWSGGAKLFF | TGTGCCTGGAGCGGAGGGGCAAAACTGTTTTTT
15 | TRBD1 | TRBJ1-5 | - | TRBV28 | CASSLLGGLDQPQHF | TGTGCCAGCAGTTTACTAGGGGGCCTAGATCAGCCCCAGCATTTT
14 | - | TRBJ2-7 | - | TRBV7-3 | CASSLSGGDYEQYF | TGTGCCAGCAGCTTAAGCGGAGGGGACTACGAGCAGTACTTC
10 | - | TRBJ2-5 | - | TRBV6-6 | CATLRETQYF | TGTGCCACCCTTCGGGAGACCCAGTACTTC
15 | TRBD1 | TRBJ2-1 | - | TRBV10-3 | CASRAGGTGYAEQFF | TGTGCCTCCAGGGCTGGCGGGACAGGGTACGCTGAGCAGTTCTTC
15 | - | TRBJ2-2 | - | TRBV19 | CASSIFRGVRGELFF | TGTGCCAGTAGTATATTCAGGGGTGTAAGGGGGGAGCTGTTTTTT
13 | TRBD1 | TRBJ1-4 | - | TRBV25-1 | CASGRQGVGKLFF | TGTGCCAGCGGGCGACAGGGAGTCGGAAAACTGTTTTTT
11 | - | TRBJ1-2 | - | TRBV2 | CATTPNYGYTF | TGTGCCACCACACCGAACTATGGCTACACCTTC
15 | - | TRBJ1-3 | - | TRBV7-6 | CASSLANSPGNTIYF | TGTGCCAGCAGCTTAGCGAACAGCCCGGGAAACACCATATATTTT
12 | - | TRBJ1-2 | - | TRBV19 | CASNSQGHGYTF | TGTGCCAGTAACTCTCAGGGCCATGGCTACACCTTC
17 | - | TRBJ1-3 | - | TRBV28 | CASSLSPAGLPGNTIYF | TGTGCCAGCAGTTTAAGTCCGGCAGGCCTCCCTGGAAACACCATATATTTT
13 | - | TRBJ1-5 | - | TRBV5-1 | CASSFEGNQPQHF | TGCGCCAGCAGCTTCGAGGGTAATCAGCCCCAGCATTTT
14 | - | TRBJ2-7 | - | TRBV7-3 | CASSLDPTSYEQYF | TGTGCCAGCAGCTTAGACCCGACAAGTTACGAGCAGTACTTC
16 | TRBD2 | TRBJ2-3 | - | TRBV5-8 | CASSLGMRLASDTQYF | TGTGCCAGCAGCTTGGGGATGAGACTAGCTTCAGATACGCAGTATTTT
15 | TRBD2 | TRBJ2-1 | - | TRBV6-2/TRBV6-3 | CASSNRLAGGGEQFF | TGTGCCAGCAGTAACCGACTAGCGGGAGGTGGTGAGCAGTTCTTC
14 | TRBD2 | TRBJ2-1 | once | TRBV5-6 | CASSWGLDDNEQFF | TGTGCCAGCAGCTGGGGACTAGATGACAATGAGCAGTTCTTC
20 | TRBD1 | TRBJ2-5 | - | TRBV18 | CASSPVPTVGQGMQRETQYF | TGTGCCAGCTCACCAGTCCCTACCGTGGGACAGGGTATGCAGAGGGAGACCCAGTACTTC
16 | TRBD1 | TRBJ1-4 | - | TRBV5-5 | CASSLLGQGAGEKLFF | TGTGCCAGCAGCCTTCTGGGACAGGGGGCTGGTGAAAAACTGTTTTTT
17 | - | TRBJ1-3 | - | TRBV21-1 | CASKPLPGNFQRDTIYF | TGTGCCAGCAAACCCCTCCCCGGAAACTTCCAGAGGGACACCATATATTTT
17 | - | TRBJ2-3 | - | TRBV2 | CASIRIRGLEATDTQYF | TGTGCCAGCATCAGGATAAGGGGACTGGAAGCCACAGATACGCAGTATTTT
17 | TRBD1 | TRBJ1-5 | - | TRBV2 | CASSRGTGDFSNQPQHF | TGTGCCAGCAGTCGGGGAACAGGGGACTTTAGCAATCAGCCCCAGCATTTT
15 | TRBD2 | TRBJ2-3 | - | TRBV5-1 | CASSRLAGESDTQYF | TGCGCCAGCAGCCGGTTGGCGGGAGAAAGTGATACGCAGTATTTT
14 | TRBD2 | TRBJ2-7 | - | TRBV6-6 | CASSYVGEGHEQYF | TGTGCCAGCAGTTACGTAGGGGAGGGTCACGAGCAGTACTTC
15 | TRBD1 | TRBJ1-2 | - | TRBV6-5 | CASGPSRQGAWGYTF | TGTGCCAGCGGTCCCAGCCGACAGGGGGCTTGGGGCTACACCTTC
14 | - | TRBJ1-5 | - | TRBV20-1 | CSASGPDTNQPQHF | TGCAGTGCTAGTGGACCCGACACTAATCAGCCCCAGCATTTT
16 | TRBD1 | TRBJ1-3 | once | TRBV6-6 | CASSYSDRGAGNTIYF | TGTGCCAGCAGTTACTCAGACAGGGGGGCAGGAAACACCATATATTTT
14 | TRBD2 | TRBJ2-5 | - | TRBV19 | CASSRLADKETQYF | TGTGCCAGTTCAAGACTAGCTGATAAAGAGACCCAGTACTTC
18 | TRBD2 | TRBJ2-3 | - | TRBV4-1 | CASSQVLSGRSSTDTQYF | TGCGCCAGCAGCCAAGTGCTTAGCGGGAGGTCTAGCACAGATACGCAGTATTTT
14 | TRBD1 | TRBJ1-1 | - | TRBV28 | CASSFGDRNTEAFF | TGTGCCAGCAGTTTCGGGGACAGGAACACTGAAGCTTTCTTT
14 | - | TRBJ1-2 | - | TRBV7-9 | CASSLAGEGDGYTF | TGTGCCAGCAGCTTAGCGGGGGAGGGGGATGGCTACACCTTC